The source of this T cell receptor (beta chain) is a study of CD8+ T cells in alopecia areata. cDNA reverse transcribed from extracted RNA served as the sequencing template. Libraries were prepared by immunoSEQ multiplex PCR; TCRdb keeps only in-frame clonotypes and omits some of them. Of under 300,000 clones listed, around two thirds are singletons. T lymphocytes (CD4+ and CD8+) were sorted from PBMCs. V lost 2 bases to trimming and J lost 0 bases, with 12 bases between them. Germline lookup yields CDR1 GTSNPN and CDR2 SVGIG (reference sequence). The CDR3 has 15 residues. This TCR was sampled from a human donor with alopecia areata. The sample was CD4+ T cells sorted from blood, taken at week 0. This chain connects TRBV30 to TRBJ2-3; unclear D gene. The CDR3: CAWSLTGSSTDTQYF. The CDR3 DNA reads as TGTGCCTGGAGTCTGACGGGTTCTAGCACAGATACGCAGTATTTT. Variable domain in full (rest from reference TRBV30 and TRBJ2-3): SQTIHQWPATLVQPVGSPLSLECTVEGTSNPNLYWYRQAAGRGLQLLFYSVGIGQISSEVPQNLSASRPQDRQFILSSKKLLLSDSGFYLCAWSLTGSSTDTQYFGPGTRLTVL.